These T cell receptor beta chains were read from a single sample in a study of shared clonotypes between healthy human individuals. The method was immunoSEQ multiplex PCR; TCRdb's version includes in-frame clones alone and lacks a portion of them. The data contain 2 million to 2.5 million clones, 85% to 95% of them seen just once; the ten biggest clones take up approximately 0.39%. Sequenced material: naive CD4+ T cells from PBMCs. Receptors were obtained from a man younger than 35 in good health. Some clones in this sample may be carry-over from other donors' samples. Both conserved end residues are trimmed from each CDR3.

V gene	J gene	CDR3 protein
TRBV6-6	TRBJ2-7	ASSGLWGSEQY
TRBV28	TRBJ2-1	ASTPGRGDEQF
TRBV28	TRBJ1-1	ASINPGQGVRAF
TRBV7-2	TRBJ1-4	ASSRSTGTNEKLF
TRBV27	TRBJ2-7	ASSLTNGRAFFEQY
TRBV2	TRBJ1-6	ASRFGRAESPLH
TRBV4-3	TRBJ2-2	ASSQRESGRAANTGELF
TRBV5-1	TRBJ2-7	ASSALTGSYEQY
TRBV5-5	TRBJ2-7	ASSPLGLAFDEQY
TRBV9	TRBJ2-7	ASSVEGGEQY
TRBV4-3	TRBJ1-3	ASSQVHGRGNTIY
TRBV28	TRBJ2-1	ASSPGGDLNEQF
TRBV7-2	TRBJ2-3	ASSLGGEGLTDTQY
TRBV6-5	TRBJ1-2	ASSYSGLDGYT
TRBV28	TRBJ2-1	ASSNTGYNEQF
TRBV18	TRBJ2-5	ASSPPGHPGETQY
TRBV28	TRBJ1-2	ATRWQSPPNYGYT
TRBV19	TRBJ2-3	ASSNILVTSTDTQY
TRBV6-1	TRBJ2-7	ASSGYRDRGFYEQY
TRBV25-1	TRBJ1-4	ASSAGTGSNEKLF
TRBV12-5	TRBJ2-3	ASSGATDTQY
TRBV7-2	TRBJ1-1	ASSSATGMNTEAF
TRBV7-9	TRBJ1-4	ASSSQGPQGEKLF
TRBV6-4	TRBJ2-1	ASSEGTGELEQF
TRBV5-1	TRBJ2-1	ASSLEGTAYNEQF